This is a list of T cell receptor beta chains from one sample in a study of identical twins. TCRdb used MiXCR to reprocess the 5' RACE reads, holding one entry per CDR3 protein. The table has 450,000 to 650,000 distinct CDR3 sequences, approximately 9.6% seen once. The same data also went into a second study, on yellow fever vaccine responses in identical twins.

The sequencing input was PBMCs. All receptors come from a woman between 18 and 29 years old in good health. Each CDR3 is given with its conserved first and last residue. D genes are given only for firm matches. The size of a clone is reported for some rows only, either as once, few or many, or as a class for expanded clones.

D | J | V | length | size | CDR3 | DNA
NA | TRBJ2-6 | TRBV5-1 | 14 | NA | CASSLWGAANVLTF | TGCGCCAGCAGCTTGTGGGGGGCGGCCAACGTCCTGACTTTC
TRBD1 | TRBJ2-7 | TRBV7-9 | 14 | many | CASNGQGSSYEQYF | TGTGCCAGCAACGGACAGGGGTCCTCCTACGAGCAGTACTTC
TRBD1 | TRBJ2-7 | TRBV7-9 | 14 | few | CASTRTGGPYEQYF | TGTGCCAGCACCCGGACAGGGGGGCCCTACGAGCAGTACTTC
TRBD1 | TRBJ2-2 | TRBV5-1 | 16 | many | CASSSKGQSNTGELFF | TGCGCCAGCAGCTCAAAGGGACAGTCGAACACCGGGGAGCTGTTTTTT
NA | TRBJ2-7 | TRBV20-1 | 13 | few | CSARDPLAYEQYF | TGCAGTGCTAGAGATCCGCTAGCATACGAGCAGTACTTC
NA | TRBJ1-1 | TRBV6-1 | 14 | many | CASSLRGLNTEAFF | TGTGCCAGCAGTTTACGGGGGCTGAACACTGAAGCTTTCTTT
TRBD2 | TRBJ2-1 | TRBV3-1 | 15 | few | CASSPPAGVYNEQFF | TGTGCCAGCAGCCCCCCCGCGGGAGTCTACAATGAGCAGTTCTTC
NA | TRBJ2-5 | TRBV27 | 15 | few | CASSSELDSQETQYF | TGTGCCAGCAGTTCCGAATTGGACAGCCAAGAGACCCAGTACTTC
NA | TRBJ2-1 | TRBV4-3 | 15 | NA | CASSQDRSLVNEQFF | TGCGCCAGCAGCCAAGACAGGAGTCTTGTGAATGAGCAGTTCTTC
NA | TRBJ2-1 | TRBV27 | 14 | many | CASSLSRLHNEQFF | TGTGCCAGCAGTTTATCCCGACTACACAATGAGCAGTTCTTC
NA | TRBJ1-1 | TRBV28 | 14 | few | CASSPTLKNTEAFF | TGTGCCAGCAGTCCGACACTCAAGAACACTGAAGCTTTCTTT
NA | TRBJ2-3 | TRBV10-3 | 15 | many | CAISVGRGRTDTQYF | TGTGCCATCAGTGTGGGCAGGGGACGCACAGATACGCAGTATTTT
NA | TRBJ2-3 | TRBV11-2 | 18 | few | CASSLEPSGRGLWDTQYF | TGTGCCAGCAGCTTAGAACCCTCCGGGAGGGGGCTCTGGGATACGCAGTATTTT
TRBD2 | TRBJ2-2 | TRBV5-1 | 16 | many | CASSSGTSGETGELFF | TGCGCCAGCAGCTCCGGGACTAGCGGGGAGACCGGGGAGCTGTTTTTT
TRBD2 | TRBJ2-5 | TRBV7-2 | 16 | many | CASSLGQGLAGRTQYF | TGTGCCAGCAGCTTAGGGCAAGGACTAGCGGGACGGACCCAGTACTTC
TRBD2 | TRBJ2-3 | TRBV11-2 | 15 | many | CASSFTSGSVDTQYF | TGTGCCAGCAGCTTTACTAGCGGGAGTGTAGATACGCAGTATTTT
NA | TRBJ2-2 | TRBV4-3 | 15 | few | CASSQDWSEPGELFF | TGCGCCAGCAGCCAAGATTGGTCAGAACCCGGGGAGCTGTTTTTT
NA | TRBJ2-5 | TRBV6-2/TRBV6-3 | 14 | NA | CASSRGIPWETQYF | TGTGCCAGCAGTAGAGGGATCCCTTGGGAGACCCAGTACTTC
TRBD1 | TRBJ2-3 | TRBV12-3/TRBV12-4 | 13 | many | CASSLGGGTGAYF | TGTGCCAGCAGTTTAGGAGGGGGGACAGGGGCGTATTTT
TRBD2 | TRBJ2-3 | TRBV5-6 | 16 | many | CASSSTSGRVRDTQYF | TGTGCCAGCAGCTCAACTAGCGGGAGAGTTAGAGATACGCAGTATTTT
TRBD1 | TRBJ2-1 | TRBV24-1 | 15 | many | CATSASGTGENEQFF | TGTGCCACCAGTGCCTCCGGGACAGGGGAAAATGAGCAGTTCTTC
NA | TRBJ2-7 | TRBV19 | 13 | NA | CASTRDGSYEQYF | TGTGCCAGTACCCGGGACGGCTCCTACGAGCAGTACTTC
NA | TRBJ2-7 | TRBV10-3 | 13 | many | CAISPKTTAEQYF | TGTGCCATCAGTCCGAAGACTACTGCCGAGCAGTACTTC
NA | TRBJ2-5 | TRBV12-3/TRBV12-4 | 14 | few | CASSRGGAEETQYF | TGTGCCAGCAGCCGAGGGGGTGCGGAAGAGACCCAGTACTTC
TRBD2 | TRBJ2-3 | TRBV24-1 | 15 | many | CATSSTSGSSNTQYF | TGTGCCACCAGTTCTACTAGCGGGAGTAGCAATACGCAGTATTTT
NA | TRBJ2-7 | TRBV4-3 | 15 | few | CASSQDRQVDYEQYF | TGCGCCAGCAGCCAAGACAGACAGGTAGACTACGAGCAGTACTTC
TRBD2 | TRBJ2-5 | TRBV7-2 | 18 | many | CASSLRGLAGANQETQYF | TGTGCCAGCAGCTTAAGAGGACTAGCGGGGGCGAACCAAGAGACCCAGTACTTC
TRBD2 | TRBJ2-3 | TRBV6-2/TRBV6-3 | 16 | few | CASSYGLAGTPDTQYF | TGTGCCAGCAGTTACGGACTAGCGGGGACCCCAGATACGCAGTATTTT
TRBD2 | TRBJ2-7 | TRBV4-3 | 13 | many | CASSQGLALEQYF | TGCGCCAGCAGCCAGGGACTAGCGCTGGAGCAGTACTTC
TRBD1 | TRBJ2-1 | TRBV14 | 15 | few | CASSARQGVYNEQFF | TGTGCCAGCAGCGCAAGACAGGGCGTCTACAATGAGCAGTTCTTC
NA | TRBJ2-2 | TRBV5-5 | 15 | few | CASTPTGSNTGELFF | TGTGCCAGCACACCAACCGGGTCCAACACCGGGGAGCTGTTTTTT
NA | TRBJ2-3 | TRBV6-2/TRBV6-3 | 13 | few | CASREVGLDTQYF | TGTGCCAGCCGTGAGGTCGGTTTGGATACGCAGTATTTT
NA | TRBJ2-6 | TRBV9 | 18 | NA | CASSHRSTRVVGANVLTF | TGTGCCAGCAGCCACCGATCGACACGTGTTGTTGGGGCCAACGTCCTGACTTTC
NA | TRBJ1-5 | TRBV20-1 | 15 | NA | CSARPGGEGNQPQHF | TGCAGTGCTAGGCCGGGGGGCGAGGGCAATCAGCCCCAGCATTTT
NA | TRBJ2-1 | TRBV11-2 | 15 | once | CASSFGLPPYNEQFF | TGTGCCAGCAGCTTTGGACTACCCCCCTACAATGAGCAGTTCTTC
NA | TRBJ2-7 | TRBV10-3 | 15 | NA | CAISEFQGMAYEQYF | TGTGCCATCAGTGAGTTTCAGGGGATGGCCTACGAGCAGTACTTC
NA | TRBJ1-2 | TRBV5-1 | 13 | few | CASSPGDNYGYTF | TGCGCCAGCAGCCCCGGGGATAACTATGGCTACACCTTC
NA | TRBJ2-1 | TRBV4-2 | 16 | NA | CASSQEGSKVGNEQFF | TGTGCCAGCAGCCAAGAAGGGTCGAAGGTGGGGAATGAGCAGTTCTTC
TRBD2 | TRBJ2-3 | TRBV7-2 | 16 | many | CASSLGLAGGADTQYF | TGTGCCAGCAGCTTAGGACTAGCGGGAGGAGCCGATACGCAGTATTTT
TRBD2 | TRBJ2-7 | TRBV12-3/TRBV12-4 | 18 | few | CASSARGTSGGKVYEQYF | TGTGCCAGCAGCGCACGTGGGACTAGCGGGGGTAAGGTATACGAGCAGTACTTC
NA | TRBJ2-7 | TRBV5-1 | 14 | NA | CASSLSDSRYEQYF | TGCGCCAGCAGCCTATCGGACAGTCGCTACGAGCAGTACTTC
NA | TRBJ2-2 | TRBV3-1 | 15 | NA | CACTQGWQGPGELFF | TGTGCCTGCACCCAAGGGTGGCAGGGCCCCGGGGAGCTGTTTTTT
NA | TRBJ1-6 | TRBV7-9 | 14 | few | CASSGQGPNSPLHF | TGTGCCAGCAGCGGTCAGGGACCGAATTCACCCCTCCACTTT
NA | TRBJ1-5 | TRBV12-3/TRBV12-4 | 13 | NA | CASKPHAEQPQHF | TGTGCCAGCAAACCTCACGCGGAGCAGCCCCAGCATTTT
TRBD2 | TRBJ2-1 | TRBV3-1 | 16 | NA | CASSQYGAGGMNEQFF | TGTGCCAGCAGCCAATACGGAGCGGGGGGGATGAATGAGCAGTTCTTC
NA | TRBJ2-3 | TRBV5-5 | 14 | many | CASSLVRGTDTQYF | TGTGCCAGCAGCTTGGTTAGGGGCACAGATACGCAGTATTTT
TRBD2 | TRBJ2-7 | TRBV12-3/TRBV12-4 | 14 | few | CASSSGLVVNEQYF | TGTGCCAGCAGTTCGGGACTAGTCGTGAACGAGCAGTACTTC
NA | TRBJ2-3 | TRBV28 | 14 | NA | CASSFDLGPDTQYF | TGTGCCAGCAGTTTCGATTTAGGGCCAGATACGCAGTATTTT
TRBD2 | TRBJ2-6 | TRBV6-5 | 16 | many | CASSYLGGAGANVLTF | TGTGCCAGCAGTTACCTTGGGGGGGCTGGGGCCAACGTCCTGACTTTC
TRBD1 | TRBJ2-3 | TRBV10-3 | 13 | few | CASGQGVTDTQYF | TGTGCCAGCGGACAGGGGGTCACAGATACGCAGTATTTT
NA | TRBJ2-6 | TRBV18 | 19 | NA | CASSPISDGVGSGANVLTF | TGTGCCAGCTCACCGATCTCAGACGGAGTAGGCTCTGGGGCCAACGTCCTGACTTTC
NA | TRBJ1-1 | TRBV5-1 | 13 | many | CASSQMGNTEAFF | TGCGCCAGCAGTCAAATGGGGAACACTGAAGCTTTCTTT
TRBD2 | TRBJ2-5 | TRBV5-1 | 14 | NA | CASSHRTSGETQYF | TGCGCCAGCAGCCACCGGACTAGCGGAGAGACCCAGTACTTC
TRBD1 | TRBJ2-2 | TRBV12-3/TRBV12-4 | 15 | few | CASRKTGANTGELFF | TGTGCCAGCAGAAAAACAGGGGCGAACACCGGGGAGCTGTTTTTT
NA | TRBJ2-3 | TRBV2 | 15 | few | CASDLQGVGTDTQYF | TGTGCCAGCGACCTACAGGGAGTAGGCACAGATACGCAGTATTTT
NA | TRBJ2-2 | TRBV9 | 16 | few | CASSARRGAGAGELFF | TGTGCCAGCAGCGCCCGCCGGGGGGCCGGCGCCGGGGAGCTGTTTTTT